The 8 T cell receptor beta chains given below trace back to one sample, sequenced in a study of CD8 T cells in ankylosing spondylitis. TCRdb fed the 5' RACE reads into MiXCR, producing one record per CDR3 protein. This repertoire shows about 340,000 distinct CDR3 sequences, about 15% found once; its top ten account for 1.1%. Sequences were obtained from blood, either unsorted or a sorted T cell fraction (not recorded which). Every receptor here comes from a male donor with ankylosing spondylitis or in good health (not recorded which).

This clonotype was seen a few times. The chain has TRBV20-1 and TRBJ2-3, with 7 bases identical to TRBD2. The trim removed 4 bases at V and 9 bases at J, leaving 19 bases unmatched. The V gene's germline CDR1 is DFQATT and CDR2 SNEGSKA (reference sequence). The CDR3 extends over 16 amino acids. The DNA of the CDR3 is TGCAGTGCTACCCCTCTCCTCCTAGCGGCCAAGGGCACGCAGTATTTT. Protein product: CSATPLLLAAKGTQYF.

This clonotype has a handful of counts. This chain joins TRBV9 and TRBJ1-2; D is unresolved. The germline gives CDR1 SGDLS, CDR2 YYNGEE. The CDR3 runs to 13 residues. V shed 4 bases and J shed 0 bases, with 7 bases lying between them. CDR3 coding DNA: TGTGCCAGCAGCAAGGATGCTAACTATGGCTACACCTTC. Amino acid sequence: CASSKDANYGYTF. The complete variable domain, with remaining parts taken from reference TRBV9 and TRBJ1-2, reads DSGVTQTPKHLITATGQRVTLRCSPRSGDLSVYWYQQSLDQGLQFLIQYYNGEERAKGNILERFSAQQFPDLHSELNLSSLELGDSALYFCASSKDANYGYTFGSGTRLTVV.

In this sample, this clonotype turned up once. V gene TRBV20-1 combines with J gene TRBJ2-5, with D uncertain. The CDR3 sequence is 14 residues long. V dropped 0 bases and J dropped 5 bases, with 13 bases sitting between them. Per germline, CDR1 DFQATT and CDR2 SNEGSKA (reference sequence). Written as DNA, the CDR3 is TGCAGTGCTAGAGATCCTGGCAGGTCGGAGACCCAGTACTTC. It yields the protein CSARDPGRSETQYF.

This clonotype was picked up a small number of times. V is TRBV20-1 and J is TRBJ1-1; 9 bases map to TRBD1. Germline V CDR1 and CDR2: DFQATT, SNEGSKA (reference sequence). The CDR3 is made up of 14 amino acids. Trimming at V came to 7 bases and at J to 1 base, leaving 7 bases not matched to a gene. In DNA, the CDR3 is TGCAGTGTTAAGCGACAGGGGGGGAACACTGAAGCTTTCTTT. The encoded protein is CSVKRQGGNTEAFF.

V usage is TRBV5-5 and J usage is TRBJ2-2; TRBD1 or TRBD2 may be the D gene (5 bases each). Trimming removed 4 bases from V and 0 bases from J, with 10 bases in between. There are 15 residues in the CDR3. Germline CDR1 is SGHKS and CDR2 is YYEKEE (reference sequence). CDR3 residues: CASSPGAPNTGELFF. CDR3 nucleotides: TGTGCCAGCAGCCCCGGGGCCCCGAACACCGGGGAGCTGTTTTTT. Together with reference TRBV5-5 and TRBJ2-2, the CDR3 gives the full variable domain: DAGVTQSPTHLIKTRGQQVTLRCSPISGHKSVSWYQQVLGQGPQFIFQYYEKEERGRGNFPDRFSARQFPNYSSELNVNALLLGDSALYLCASSPGAPNTGELFFGEGSRLTVL.

This clonotype was recorded a few times. V gene TRBV20-1 combines with J gene TRBJ2-3, with 9 bases aligning to TRBD2. CDR3 length equals 14 residues. Germline V gene lookup returns CDR1 DFQATT and CDR2 SNEGSKA (reference sequence). V lost 6 bases to trimming and J lost 2 bases; unmatched junction nucleotides: 6. The CDR3 sequence is CSADLAGYTDTQYF. CDR3 DNA sequence: TGCAGTGCCGATCTAGCGGGGTACACAGATACGCAGTATTTT.

The chain has TRBV6-5 and TRBJ2-1; D is unclear. Deletions cut 2 bases from V and 8 bases from J, with 10 bases between. This CDR3 has 13 amino acids. Germline V gene lookup returns CDR1 MNHEY and CDR2 SVGAGI. The CDR3 region has the DNA TGTGCCAGCAGTTACGGGCGACTCTATGAGCAGTTCTTC. It translates to CASSYGRLYEQFF.

The V call is TRBV29-1, the J call TRBJ2-6; 8 bases map to TRBD2. Germline loops: CDR1 SQVTM, CDR2 ANQGSEA. CDR3 length: 17 amino acids. The junction had 10 bases not matched to a gene; V was cut back by 5 bases and J by 1 base. The CDR3: CSVSRGGGPSGANVLTF. The CDR3 DNA reads TGCAGCGTTTCTCGGGGGGGCGGACCATCTGGGGCCAACGTCCTGACTTTC.